In this sample, the clone carrying this T cell receptor beta chain turned up a few times. The method was immunoSEQ multiplex PCR; TCRdb's version includes in-frame clones alone and lacks a portion of them. The table lists under 200,000 clones, around 74% of them singletons. The data were taken from a study of blood T cell repertoires in COVID-19. In the study overall: The United States, Italy and Spain were the sources of the acute and convalescent COVID-19 samples.

CDR3 length equals 15 residues. Germline V gene sequence: CDR1 SGHRS, CDR2 YFSETQ. The ends lost 2 bases at V and 7 bases at J; junction bases unmatched: 6. The sequenced sample was peripheral blood. The clonotype originates from a man between 70 and 80 years old with acute or convalescent COVID-19. The genes are TRBV5-1 and TRBJ2-2; 9 bases map to TRBD1. CDR3 nucleotides: TGCGCCAGCAGCTTCGGGACAGGGTTCATCGGGGAGCTGTTTTTT. As protein: CASSFGTGFIGELFF.